The 28 T cell receptor beta chains below were found in one sample sequenced in a study of blood T cells in healthy people across ages. Combining a sample-barcoded 5' primer with a J-beta primer mix, a second PCR ran for about 7 to 11 cycles. One entry per CDR3 protein, called by TCRdb with MiXCR from the 5' RACE reads. This table holds 1,500,000 or so distinct CDR3 sequences, 35% to 45% found once. Sample: blood. The receptors were sampled from a woman between 18 and 29 years old in good health.

The chain employs TRBV29-1 and TRBJ2-7; TRBD1 matches 8 bases. Germline-derived CDR1 and CDR2 are SQVTM and ANQGSEA. There are 16 residues in the CDR3. The V segment lost 4 bases and the J segment 0 bases; nucleotides outside the gene matches: 11. CDR3 residues: CSVGPIDRGHSYEQYF. In nucleotides, the CDR3 is TGCAGCGTTGGGCCTATCGACAGGGGCCACTCCTACGAGCAGTACTTC.

This clonotype was counted between two and nine times. At one end, the junction sequence differs from germline, possibly due to a read error. This chain connects TRBV7-2 to TRBJ1-2, with 11 bases matching TRBD1. The V gene's germline CDR1 is SGHTA and CDR2 FQGNSA. This CDR3 region has 14 residues. CDR3: CDSSFGQGAIGYTF. CDR3 nucleotide sequence: TGTGACAGCAGCTTCGGACAGGGGGCGATAGGCTACACCTTC. The whole variable domain, filled in from reference TRBV7-2 and TRBJ1-2, reads GAGVSQSPSNKVTEKGKDVELRCDPISGHTALYWYRQSLGQGLEFLIYFQGNSAPDKSGLPSDRFSAERTGGSVSTLTIQRTQQEDSAVYLCDSSFGQGAIGYTFGSGTRLTVV.

This clonotype was counted only a few times. The chain combines TRBV4-3 with TRBJ1-1, with TRBD1 identical over 7 bases. The germline CDR1 and CDR2 sequences are LGHNA and YSLEER. The V gene end was trimmed by 5 bases and the J gene end by 4 bases; junction bases not matched to a gene: 10. The CDR3 consists of 15 residues. The DNA for the CDR3 is TGCGCCAGCAGCGTAAGTGACCAGGGGGTCACTGAAGCTTTCTTT. This translates into CASSVSDQGVTEAFF.

This clonotype was seen a handful of times. The J gene is TRBJ2-7, the V gene TRBV6-2 or TRBV6-3; D uncertain. With 1 base removed from V and 0 bases from J, the gap between germline ends came to 7 bases. The CDR3 is made up of 14 amino acids. Germline V gene data show CDR1 as MNHEY and CDR2 as SVGEGT. The CDR3 coding sequence is TGTGCCAGCAGTTACTATCAGAGCTCCTACGAGCAGTACTTC. It translates to CASSYYQSSYEQYF.

Ten or more counts support this clonotype. The V call is TRBV29-1, the J call TRBJ2-7; D assignment may be TRBD1 or TRBD2 (5 bases each). Trimming pared 4 bases from V and 3 bases from J, leaving 7 bases between. The CDR3 covers 11 residues. Germline-derived CDR1 and CDR2 are SQVTM and ANQGSEA. The CDR3 spells CSVGDGYEQYF. CDR3 DNA sequence: TGCAGCGTTGGGGACGGCTACGAGCAGTACTTC.

This clonotype was found a few times. The chain is built from TRBV10-3 and TRBJ2-5; 14 bases are shared with TRBD2. The CDR3 is 17 amino acids. Per germline, CDR1 ENHRY and CDR2 SYGVKD. Trimming cost V 7 bases and J 4 bases; bases outside gene matches: 11. The CDR3 DNA reads TGTGCCATCAATTCATTTGGGACTAGCGGGAGTCGAGAGACCCAGTACTTC. Its translation is CAINSFGTSGSRETQYF.

The rearrangement joins TRBV6-2 or TRBV6-3 to TRBJ2-1; 9 nucleotides match TRBD2. Germline trimming cut 5 bases from V and 13 bases from J; bases unmatched to any gene: 15. The CDR3 has 15 residues. Germline CDR1 reads MNHEY; CDR2 reads SVGEGT. The CDR3 region has the DNA TGTGCCAGCAGTGCCCGACTAGCGGAGAAAGAGACCCAGTTCTTC. Translating it yields CASSARLAEKETQFF.

The sample holds a few counts of this clonotype. The chain links TRBV12-3 or TRBV12-4 to TRBJ2-7; D call uncertain. Between the trimmed V and J ends, which lost 7 bases and 4 bases, there was a span of 11 bases. This CDR3 has 12 residues. As DNA, the CDR3 is TGTGCCAGCACCTCGAGTGGGTACGAGCAGTACTTC. It specifies CASTSSGYEQYF.

This chain links TRBV11-2 with TRBJ2-4; D is unresolved. Germline V gives CDR1 SGHAT, CDR2 FQNNGV. The CDR3 extends over 14 amino acids. V shed 3 bases and J shed 11 bases, with 17 bases lying between them. CDR3 sequence (DNA): TGTGCCAGCAGCTTTCACCGGCCGGGTGAAGTTCAGTACTTC. As protein: CASSFHRPGEVQYF.

This chain uses TRBV28 with TRBJ2-7; tentative D call: TRBD2 (7 bases). This CDR3 comprises 15 residues. Germline lookup yields CDR1 MDHEN and CDR2 SYDVKM. Trimming stripped 5 bases from V and 2 bases from J, with 16 bases between. The CDR3 sequence: CASSPRGGTTYEQYF. CDR3 sequence (DNA): TGTGCCAGCAGTCCCAGGGGTGGGACTACCTACGAGCAGTACTTC. The full variable domain, in which reference TRBV28 and TRBJ2-7 provide the parts outside the CDR3, is DVKVTQSSRYLVKRTGEKVFLECVQDMDHENMFWYRQDPGLGLRLIYFSYDVKMKEKGDIPEGYSVSREKKERFSLILESASTNQTSMYLCASSPRGGTTYEQYFGPGTRLTVT.

In this sample, this clonotype turned up a few times. The gene calls are TRBV27 and TRBJ2-5, with 13 bases that match TRBD2. Germline CDR1 is MNHEY and CDR2 is SMNVEV (reference sequence). Trimming cost V 2 bases and J 11 bases; bases outside gene matches: 11. The CDR3 totals 16 residues. The CDR3 sequence is CASSLGLAGVLNEQYF. The CDR3 coding sequence is TGTGCCAGCAGTTTAGGACTAGCGGGAGTCCTCAATGAGCAGTACTTC.

The V and J genes are TRBV15 and TRBJ2-1, with a possible D match to TRBD1 (5 bases). The CDR3 has 15 residues. CDR1 and CDR2 from the germline V gene are LNHNV and YYDKDF (reference sequence). V was shortened by 7 bases and J by 4 bases, with 17 bases between the two germline ends. The CDR3 DNA reads as TGTGCCACCAAGGTACAGGCCACCCCTTACAATGAGCAGTTCTTC. Its protein product is CATKVQATPYNEQFF.

The rearrangement uses TRBV20-1 and TRBJ2-5; TRBD1 might be the D (7 bases). The CDR3 contains 12 residues. CDR1 is DFQATT, CDR2 SNEGSKA, per germline (reference sequence). The germline V and J ends were trimmed by 5 bases and 2 bases, with 9 bases remaining between them. The CDR3 DNA is TGCAGTGCTGCGGGACAGCAAGAGACCCAGTACTTC. Translating it yields CSAAGQQETQYF.

This clonotype was counted only a few times. This chain joins TRBV6-5 and TRBJ2-1, with D tentatively TRBD1 (6 bases). V was trimmed by 9 bases and J by 9 bases, leaving 12 bases between them. In germline, CDR1 is MNHEY, CDR2 SVGAGI. The length of the CDR3 is 11 residues. The CDR3 DNA is TGTGCCAGTACTAGGGGGATTGAGCAGTTCTTC. This sequence encodes CASTRGIEQFF.

Ten or more counts support this clonotype. The chain employs TRBV10-3 and TRBJ2-5; 10 nucleotides match TRBD2. Per the germline V gene, CDR1 is ENHRY and CDR2 is SYGVKD. V dropped 2 bases and J dropped 11; count of bases not matched to a gene: 11. The CDR3 contains 15 residues. The CDR3 DNA is TGTGCCATCAGTGAGCTAGCGGGAGTGTACAATGAGCAGTACTTC. It is translated as CAISELAGVYNEQYF.

CDR3 sequence: CASNWGLKETQYF. CDR3 DNA: TGTGCCAGCAATTGGGGACTTAAAGAGACCCAGTACTTC. The chain uses TRBV6-2 or TRBV6-3 and TRBJ2-5, with a tentative D call TRBD2 (6 bases). The CDR3 runs to 13 residues. From germline, CDR1 is MNHEY and CDR2 SVGEGT. Trimming stripped 7 bases from V and 3 bases from J, with 12 bases between.

The gene calls are TRBV9 and TRBJ2-4, with 8 bases fitting TRBD2. The DNA end lines up better with TRBJ2-7; the J call may be wrong. The CDR3 runs 14 residues. CDR1 and CDR2 from the germline V gene are SGDLS and YYNGEE. The CDR3 bases are TGTGCCAGCAGCGTAGGACTAGCGCAGAACGAGCAGTACTTC. Encoded protein: CASSVGLAQNEQYF.

This clonotype has just a few counts. In DNA, the CDR3 is TGTGCCAGCGGACAGCAAGACTATGGCTACACCTTC. Amino acid sequence: CASGQQDYGYTF. This chain joins TRBV6-1 and TRBJ1-2; tentative D call: TRBD1 (6 bases). Germline V gives CDR1 MNHNS, CDR2 SASEGT. The CDR3 loop spans 12 amino acids. V lost 8 bases and J 3 bases, leaving 10 bases between the germline ends.

For the CDR3, the DNA is TGCAGTGCTCGGGACAGGGGGACCGGGGCCAACGTCCTGACTTTC. Its translation is CSARDRGTGANVLTF. The J gene is TRBJ2-6, the V gene TRBV20-1, with TRBD1 identical over 11 bases. Germline lookup yields CDR1 DFQATT and CDR2 SNEGSKA (reference sequence). V shed 5 bases, J shed 4 bases, and the junction held 4 bases outside the gene matches. The CDR3 is 15 residues long.

About this clonotype: A read error may produce the germline difference seen at one junction end. The chain carries TRBV20-1 and TRBJ1-2; 8 bases are shared with TRBD1. This CDR3 region has 14 residues. Germline lookup yields CDR1 DFQATT and CDR2 SNEGSKA (reference sequence). This CDR3 is CSAGDAGGYYGYTF. The CDR3, as DNA: TGCAGTGCTGGAGATGCAGGGGGCTACTATGGCTACACCTTC.

This sequence joins TRBV29-1 and TRBJ1-5; TRBD1 aligns across 7 bases. V gave up 8 bases and J gave up 2 bases; unmatched junction bases: 6. This CDR3 contains 13 residues. Per the germline V gene, CDR1 is SQVTM and CDR2 is ANQGSEA. The CDR3 here is CSITTGGNQPQHF. The CDR3, as DNA: TGCAGCATTACTACAGGGGGCAATCAGCCCCAGCATTTT.

The chain combines TRBV7-2 with TRBJ1-3; D remains ambiguous. The CDR3 consists of 14 residues. V shed 4 bases and J shed 0 bases, with 7 bases lying between them. Germline loops: CDR1 SGHTA, CDR2 FQGNSA. CDR3 nucleotide sequence: TGTGCCAGCAGCTCCGGGAGCTCTGGAAACACCATATATTTT. Protein: CASSSGSSGNTIYF.

This clonotype was observed a few times. The chain joins TRBV20-1 to TRBJ2-3; perhaps TRBD2 as D (6 bases). Germline V CDR1 and CDR2: DFQATT, SNEGSKA (reference sequence). V lost 5 bases to trimming and J lost 2 bases, with 14 bases between them. The CDR3 spans 14 residues. CDR3 DNA sequence: TGCAGTGCTCCCCCTGGAGGGAACACAGATACGCAGTATTTT. It translates to CSAPPGGNTDTQYF.

This clonotype was detected only once. The gene calls are TRBV6-2 or TRBV6-3 and TRBJ2-2; 9 positions agree with TRBD2. The CDR3 contains 15 residues. Germline CDR1 and CDR2: MNHEY and SVGEGT. Trimming cost V 5 bases and J 4 bases; bases outside gene matches: 5. The CDR3 spells CASSIAGEATGELFF. The CDR3 DNA is TGTGCCAGCAGTATAGCGGGAGAAGCCACCGGGGAGCTGTTTTTT.

This clonotype was seen a handful of times. The J gene is TRBJ2-3, the V gene TRBV12-3 or TRBV12-4; 7 bases are shared with TRBD1. V lost 0 bases and J lost 2; bases outside the gene matches: 5. This CDR3 is 16 amino acids long. CDR3 sequence (DNA): TGTGCCAGCAGTTTAGCGACAGGGCCCTACACAGATACGCAGTATTTT. It translates to CASSLATGPYTDTQYF.

The table lists this clonotype with many counts. Mismatch with germline at one junction end may stem from a read error. The chain couples TRBV5-1 to TRBJ2-1; no clear D gene. Per the germline V gene, CDR1 is SGHRS and CDR2 is YFSETQ. CDR3 length: 13 residues. CDR3 sequence (DNA): TGTGCCAGCAGTTTCGGCTCCTACAATGAGCAGTTCTTC. Translating it yields CASSFGSYNEQFF.

The chain joins TRBV20-1 to TRBJ2-1; D gene ambiguous. This CDR3 region has 13 residues. Between the trimmed V and J ends, which lost 1 base and 0 bases, there was a span of 4 bases. The germline V gene encodes CDR1 DFQATT and CDR2 SNEGSKA (reference sequence). The CDR3 spells CSARGISYNEQFF. The CDR3 coding sequence is TGCAGTGCTAGAGGGATCTCCTACAATGAGCAGTTCTTC.

The genes are TRBV20-1 and TRBJ2-1, with 9 bases aligning to TRBD2. Near its end, the DNA agrees better with TRBJ2-7, so the J call may be wrong. The germline gives CDR1 DFQATT, CDR2 SNEGSKA (reference sequence). CDR3 length: 16 residues. CDR3 bases: TGCAGTGCTAGAGATAGGCGGGGGGGTTACTACAATGAGCAGTACTTC. This gives the protein CSARDRRGGYYNEQYF.